The rows below give T cell receptor beta chains drawn from one sample of a study of blood T cell repertoires in COVID-19. The assay was immunoSEQ multiplex PCR, and TCRdb's table has in-frame clones only and misses some. This table has about 73,000 clones, around 81% appearing once. Sequences were obtained from peripheral blood. The receptor set was obtained from a human donor in a cohort sampled during active COVID-19. Each CDR3 is given with its conserved first and last residue. D genes are given only for firm matches. For some rows the clone size is stated as once, few or many, or as a class when expanded; others skip it.

CDR3 length | J gene | V gene | D gene | clone size | CDR3 protein | CDR3 DNA
15 | TRBJ1-1 | TRBV7-8 | . | . | CASSLSRGMNTEAFF | TGTGCCAGCAGCTTGAGTAGGGGGATGAACACTGAAGCTTTCTTT
14 | TRBJ2-3 | TRBV6-6 | TRBD1 | . | CASSYGQGGDTQYF | TGTGCCAGCAGCTACGGACAGGGCGGGGATACGCAGTATTTT
15 | TRBJ1-2 | TRBV9 | . | once | CASSVDGVAGDGYTF | TGTGCCAGCAGCGTAGATGGGGTTGCAGGGGACGGCTACACCTTC
16 | TRBJ2-3 | TRBV2 | . | . | CASRARTELGADTQYF | TGTGCCAGCAGGGCCCGGACAGAACTCGGGGCAGATACGCAGTATTTT
13 | TRBJ1-1 | TRBV2 | . | . | CASNERTASVCHF | TGTGCCAGCAACGAGAGGACAGCATCCGTCTGCCACTTT
15 | TRBJ2-5 | TRBV5-1 | TRBD1 | . | CASSKGQGIRETQYF | TGCGCCAGCAGCAAGGGACAGGGGATTCGTGAGACCCAGTACTTC
16 | TRBJ1-3 | TRBV11-3 | . | . | CASSHGGGNARNTIYF | TGTGCCAGCAGTCATGGCGGGGGGAACGCCCGAAACACCATATATTTT
17 | TRBJ2-6 | TRBV6-6 | TRBD1 | . | CASSPGTGLTGANVLTF | TGTGCCAGCAGTCCCGGGACAGGGCTAACAGGGGCCAACGTCCTGACTTTC
14 | TRBJ2-7 | TRBV29-1 | TRBD2 | once | CSVGGGAAPYEQYF | TGCAGCGTGGGGGGAGGGGCAGCCCCCTACGAGCAGTACTTC
15 | TRBJ2-5 | TRBV27 | TRBD2 | . | CASSSGLAVQETQYF | TGTGCCAGCAGTTCCGGACTAGCGGTCCAAGAGACCCAGTACTTC
16 | TRBJ2-5 | TRBV12-5 | TRBD1 | . | CASGLGRTGEWETQYF | TGTGCTAGTGGTTTGGGACGGACAGGGGAATGGGAGACCCAGTACTTC
14 | TRBJ1-2 | TRBV6-2/TRBV6-3 | TRBD1 | . | CASSYFTGDYGYTF | TGTGCCAGCAGTTACTTTACAGGGGACTATGGCTACACCTTC
16 | TRBJ1-3 | TRBV28 | TRBD1 | . | CASSVLGTGVGNTIYF | TGTGCCAGCAGTGTCCTAGGGACAGGGGTTGGAAACACCATATATTTT
16 | TRBJ1-2 | TRBV18 | . | . | CASSPSRQEIIYGYTF | TGTGCCAGCTCACCATCCCGACAGGAGATCATCTATGGCTACACCTTC
17 | TRBJ2-3 | TRBV6-1 | TRBD2 | . | CASSENFGGGLTDTQYF | TGTGCCAGCAGTGAAAATTTCGGCGGGGGGCTCACAGATACGCAGTATTTT
13 | TRBJ1-2 | TRBV19 | . | once | CASRRGSSYGYTF | TGTGCCAGTAGGCGAGGAAGTAGCTATGGCTACACCTTC
16 | TRBJ2-7 | TRBV6-5 | . | . | CASSYSGQGLGYEQYF | TGTGCCAGCAGTTACAGTGGGCAGGGTTTAGGGTACGAGCAGTACTTC
14 | TRBJ1-6 | TRBV11-2 | TRBD1 | . | CASSLGQGPSPLHF | TGTGCCAGCAGCTTAGGACAGGGGCCTTCACCCCTCCACTTT
13 | TRBJ2-5 | TRBV7-9 | . | . | CASSLSRGETQYF | TGTGCCAGCAGCTTGAGTAGGGGGGAGACCCAGTACTTC
15 | TRBJ2-3 | TRBV19 | TRBD2 | few | CASSITAGGTDTQYF | TGTGCCAGTAGTATAACAGCGGGGGGCACAGATACGCAGTATTTT
15 | TRBJ2-5 | TRBV14 | TRBD1 | . | CASSQEWGQWETQYF | TGTGCCAGCAGCCAAGAATGGGGACAGTGGGAGACCCAGTACTTC
15 | TRBJ1-3 | TRBV6-7 | . | . | CASSRSSPSGNTIYF | TGTGCCAGCAGCCGCAGTTCCCCCTCTGGAAACACCATATATTTT
11 | TRBJ1-2 | TRBV5-1 | TRBD1 | . | CASRQGDGYTF | TGCGCCAGTCGACAGGGAGACGGCTACACCTTC
15 | TRBJ2-3 | TRBV5-1 | TRBD2 | . | CASSGGAGGTDTQYF | TGCGCCAGCAGCGGGGGAGCGGGGGGTACAGATACGCAGTATTTT
13 | TRBJ2-7 | TRBV5-4 | TRBD2 | . | CASSLPGGYEQYF | TGTGCCAGCAGCTTGCCGGGAGGCTACGAGCAGTACTTC
15 | TRBJ2-1 | TRBV11-2 | TRBD2 | few | CASSRPGLAGNEQFF | TGTGCCAGCAGCCGTCCGGGACTAGCGGGGAATGAGCAGTTCTTC
15 | TRBJ2-2 | TRBV28 | TRBD1 | once | CASRTQGAFTGELFF | TGTGCCAGCAGGACACAGGGGGCCTTCACCGGGGAGCTGTTTTTT
13 | TRBJ2-3 | TRBV7-2 | . | . | CASLRFPQDTQYF | TGTGCCAGCCTCCGTTTTCCACAGGATACGCAGTATTTT
16 | TRBJ1-2 | TRBV19 | TRBD1 | . | CASTGVLAGGKYGYTF | TGTGCCAGCACAGGGGTCTTGGCAGGGGGGAAATATGGCTACACCTTC
14 | TRBJ1-5 | TRBV6-5 | . | once | CASKSNSGNQPQHF | TGTGCCAGCAAGAGCAATTCGGGCAATCAGCCCCAGCATTTT
15 | TRBJ2-7 | TRBV5-1 | . | . | CASSLAAGSSYEQYF | TGCGCCAGCAGCTTGGCGGCAGGAAGCTCCTACGAGCAGTACTTC
13 | TRBJ1-2 | TRBV18 | TRBD1 | . | CASSPGTVDGYTF | TGTGCCAGCTCGCCCGGGACAGTGGACGGCTACACCTTC
15 | TRBJ2-5 | TRBV19 | . | . | CASSPNPGVAETQYF | TGTGCCAGTAGTCCCAATCCCGGGGTGGCAGAGACCCAGTACTTC
14 | TRBJ2-2 | TRBV10-3 | . | . | CAISEAENTGELFF | TGTGCCATCAGTGAGGCAGAGAACACCGGGGAGCTGTTTTTT
13 | TRBJ1-1 | TRBV5-1 | . | . | CASSLAENTEAFF | TGCGCCAGCAGCTTGGCAGAGAACACTGAAGCTTTCTTT
13 | TRBJ1-1 | TRBV7-8 | . | . | CASSQQPNTEAFF | TGTGCCAGCAGCCAACAACCGAACACTGAAGCTTTCTTT
16 | TRBJ1-3 | TRBV4-3 | . | once | CASSQDQGQFGNTIYF | TGCGCCAGCAGCCAAGATCAGGGTCAATTTGGAAACACCATATATTTT
14 | TRBJ1-2 | TRBV14 | . | . | CASSQGSGLYGYTF | TGTGCCAGCAGCCAAGGATCAGGGCTCTATGGCTACACCTTC
16 | TRBJ2-7 | TRBV4-3 | TRBD1 | . | CASSQDRGQGAYEQYF | TGCGCCAGCAGCCAAGATCGGGGACAGGGTGCATACGAGCAGTACTTC
15 | TRBJ2-7 | TRBV3-1/TRBV3-2 | . | . | CASSQESASWSEQYF | TGTGCCAGCAGCCAAGAATCGGCCAGCTGGAGTGAGCAGTACTTC
16 | TRBJ1-4 | TRBV11-2 | TRBD1 | once | CASSATGGIANEKLFF | TGTGCCAGCAGCGCAACAGGGGGCATCGCTAATGAAAAACTGTTTTTT
12 | TRBJ1-5 | TRBV6-6 | . | once | CASSAGAQPQHF | TGTGCCAGCAGCGCGGGAGCTCAGCCCCAGCATTTT
12 | TRBJ2-7 | TRBV5-6 | . | . | CASSLGDKEQYF | TGTGCCAGCAGCTTGGGGGACAAAGAGCAGTACTTC
17 | TRBJ2-1 | TRBV27 | TRBD1 | . | CASRPLQGSRSYNEQFF | TGTGCCAGCAGGCCCTTACAGGGGTCAAGATCCTACAATGAGCAGTTCTTC
14 | TRBJ2-1 | TRBV2 | . | . | CASIEQINYNEQFF | TGTGCCAGCATCGAACAGATTAACTACAATGAGCAGTTCTTC
16 | TRBJ2-2 | TRBV5-1 | . | . | CASSLGAQGSTGELFF | TGCGCCAGCAGCTTGGGGGCGCAGGGTAGCACCGGGGAGCTGTTTTTT
15 | TRBJ1-2 | TRBV6-5 | TRBD1 | once | CASRVTGTGGYGYTF | TGTGCCAGCAGGGTTACCGGGACAGGGGGCTATGGCTACACCTTC
12 | TRBJ1-2 | TRBV3-1/TRBV3-2 | . | . | CASSSRAGGYTF | TGTGCCAGCAGCTCAAGGGCGGGTGGCTACACCTTC
17 | TRBJ2-6 | TRBV10-3 | . | . | CAISEATGSSGANVPTF | TGTGCCATCAGTGAGGCGACAGGCAGCTCTGGGGCCAACGTCCCGACTTTC
13 | TRBJ1-2 | TRBV4-3 | TRBD1 | . | CASSPDRNYGYTF | TGCGCCAGCAGCCCGGACAGGAACTATGGCTACACCTTC